This T cell receptor (beta chain) was documented in a study of shared clonotypes between healthy human individuals. This CDR3 region has 14 residues. V lost 1 base, J lost 2 bases, and 9 bases lay in between. Germline CDR1 is SGHAT and CDR2 is FQNNGV. Only CD45RO-negative cells positively selected for CCR7 counted as naive CD8 cells, so terminally differentiated effector memory CD45RA+ cells were excluded. Assay: immunoSEQ multiplex PCR; the TCRdb copy retains only in-frame clones and omits some. The sample carries fewer than 700,000 clones, 90% to 95% recorded once. Sequenced input: naive CD8+ T cells sorted from blood. The TCR originated in a woman in her 30s in good health. The chain couples TRBV11-2 to TRBJ2-7, with D possibly matching TRBD2 (6 bases). CDR3: CASSLAGAPYEQYF. The DNA for the CDR3 is TGTGCCAGCAGCTTAGCGGGAGCCCCCTACGAGCAGTACTTC.